The rows below give T cell receptor beta chains drawn from one sample of a study of shared clonotypes between healthy human individuals. Profiled with immunoSEQ multiplex PCR; TCRdb holds only in-frame clones, not every one. The sample has under 2,500,000 clones; approximately 95% are singletons. Source material: naive CD4+ T cells sorted from blood. The receptors shown here come from a man aged 18 to 29 in good health. Both conserved end residues are trimmed from each CDR3. A D gene is named only where the DNA matches it firmly.

V	D	J	CDR3
TRBV7-9	TRBD2	TRBJ2-5	ASSLIPPTSGQETQY
TRBV7-2	TRBD1	TRBJ2-3	ASSFVTGGTDTQY
TRBV10-3	NA	TRBJ2-6	AISEIGPRTLSGANVLT
TRBV11-2	TRBD2	TRBJ2-1	ASSYKPGLHNNEQF
TRBV5-4	NA	TRBJ1-2	ASSLVLGASNYGYT
TRBV6-5	NA	TRBJ2-7	ASSRRTHEQY
TRBV29-1	NA	TRBJ2-1	SVEPGGQISYNEQF
TRBV20-1	NA	TRBJ2-1	SATGRNEQF
TRBV6-5	TRBD1	TRBJ1-2	ASSYALTGDNGYT
TRBV9	TRBD1	TRBJ1-4	ASSARGQGAWGDEKLF
TRBV10-3	NA	TRBJ2-2	AISASELSTGELF
TRBV6-6	TRBD1	TRBJ2-5	ASSYLQTGKRETQY
TRBV7-6	TRBD1	TRBJ1-1	ASSLAGQGNTEAF
TRBV2	NA	TRBJ1-2	ASRENGVGYGYT
TRBV5-4	NA	TRBJ1-1	ASSLRVNTEAF
TRBV5-4	NA	TRBJ1-6	ASSLAWQGEDSPLH
TRBV6-8	TRBD2	TRBJ2-7	ASSYSPSGSFFYEQY
TRBV7-8	TRBD2	TRBJ2-1	ASRPTSGVYNEQF
TRBV5-3	TRBD1	TRBJ1-4	ARSLVRGRDEKLF
TRBV5-4	NA	TRBJ2-3	ASSLGSGTDTQY
TRBV5-1	TRBD2	TRBJ2-1	ASSLEGLSGNEQF
TRBV6-1	NA	TRBJ2-7	ASLGTYEQY
TRBV19	TRBD2	TRBJ2-1	ASSILTAGAPNEQF
TRBV2	TRBD1	TRBJ2-5	ASTFSDRGRETQY
TRBV18	NA	TRBJ1-2	ASSPTVIYGYT
TRBV6-5	NA	TRBJ2-1	ASTKPGGEEQF
TRBV6-6	NA	TRBJ1-2	ASTKGGNNYGYT
TRBV6-1	NA	TRBJ1-1	ASILWTNTEAF
TRBV7-2	NA	TRBJ1-3	ASSLVGPGNTIY